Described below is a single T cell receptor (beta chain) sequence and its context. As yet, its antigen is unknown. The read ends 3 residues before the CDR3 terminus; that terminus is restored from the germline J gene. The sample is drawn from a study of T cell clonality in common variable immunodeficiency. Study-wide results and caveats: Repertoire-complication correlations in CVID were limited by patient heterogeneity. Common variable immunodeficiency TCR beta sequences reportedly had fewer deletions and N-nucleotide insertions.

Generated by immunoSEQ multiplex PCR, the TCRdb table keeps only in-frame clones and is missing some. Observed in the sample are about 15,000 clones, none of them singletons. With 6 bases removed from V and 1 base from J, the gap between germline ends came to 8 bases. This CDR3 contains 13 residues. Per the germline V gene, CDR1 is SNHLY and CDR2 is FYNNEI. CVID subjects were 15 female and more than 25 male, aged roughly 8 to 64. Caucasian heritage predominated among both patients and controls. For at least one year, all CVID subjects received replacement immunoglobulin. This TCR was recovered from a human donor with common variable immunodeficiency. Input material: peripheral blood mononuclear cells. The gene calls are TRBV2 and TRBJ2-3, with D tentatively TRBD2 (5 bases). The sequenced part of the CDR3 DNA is TGTGCCAGCAGAAGTAGCGGCACAGATACG. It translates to CASRSSGTDT. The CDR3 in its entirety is CASRSSGTDTQYF. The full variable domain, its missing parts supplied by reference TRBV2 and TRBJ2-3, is EPEVTQTPSHQVTQMGQEVILRCVPISNHLYFYWYRQILGQKVEFLVSFYNNEISEKSEIFDDQFSVERPDGSNFTLKIRSTKLEDSAMYFCASRSSGTDTQYFGPGTRLTVL.